These 10 T cell receptor beta chains share one sample of origin, sequenced in a study of neurological immune-mediated disorders. TCRdb used MiXCR to reprocess the 5' RACE reads, holding one entry per CDR3 protein. The table records some 30,000 distinct CDR3 sequences, 13% of them present only once. Time point reported: longitudinal time-point 2. The source material was PBMCs. The receptors were sampled from a woman in her forties in good health.

In this sample, this clonotype turned up many times. The rearrangement links TRBV20-1 to TRBJ2-5, with 13 bases that match TRBD2. The CDR3 length is 18 residues. Germline CDR1 is DFQATT and CDR2 is SNEGSKA (reference sequence). V was clipped by 2 bases and J by 1 base; unmatched bases: 10. CDR3 sequence (DNA): TGCAGTGCTAGACCCGTCTTTCGGACTAGCGGGGGCCAAGAGACCCAGTACTTC. Translating gives CSARPVFRTSGGQETQYF.

The chain links TRBV29-1 to TRBJ2-2; D gene unclear. Germline V CDR1 and CDR2: SQVTM, ANQGSEA. V was pared by 4 bases and J by 1 base, with 4 bases between. This CDR3 region has 12 residues. As DNA, the CDR3 is TGCAGCGTTGTGGGGAACACCGGGGAGCTGTTTTTT. The encoded protein is CSVVGNTGELFF.

Many counts were recorded for this clonotype. V usage is TRBV20-1 and J usage is TRBJ1-2; 8 bases fit TRBD1. After removal of 4 bases from V and 3 bases from J, the junction contained 13 bases not matched to a gene. Germline V gene data show CDR1 as DFQATT and CDR2 as SNEGSKA (reference sequence). This CDR3 has 16 amino acids. As DNA, the CDR3 is TGCAGTGCTAATAGGAGAGCAGCAGGGGGCCACTATGGCTACACCTTC. Translated, it gives CSANRRAAGGHYGYTF.

Of note for this clonotype: One junction end disagrees with the germline gene, perhaps due to a read error. The DNA of the CDR3 is TGTGCCAACAGTAAGCAACTTAGCACAGATACTCAGTATTTT. Its protein product is CANSKQLSTDTQYF. The chain joins TRBV9 to TRBJ2-3, with no clear D. CDR3 length: 14 amino acids. Germline V gene data show CDR1 as SGDLS and CDR2 as YYNGEE.

This clonotype was detected ten times or more. The J gene is TRBJ2-7, the V gene TRBV10-3, with D maybe TRBD2 (6 bases). Germline loops: CDR1 ENHRY, CDR2 SYGVKD. With 6 bases removed from V and 6 bases from J, the gap between germline ends came to 12 bases. The CDR3 covers 12 residues. CDR3 loop: CAIRPPGGEQYF. In nucleotides, the CDR3 is TGTGCCATCAGACCCCCCGGGGGCGAGCAGTACTTC.

This clonotype was observed at least ten times. This sequence joins TRBV12-3 or TRBV12-4 and TRBJ1-1; D is uncertain. This CDR3 spans 16 amino acids. Deletions cut 6 bases from V and 7 bases from J, with 24 bases between. CDR3: CASRPESTGFGGEAFF. CDR3 bases: TGTGCCAGCAGGCCCGAGTCGACGGGGTTTGGAGGTGAAGCTTTCTTT.

The chain employs TRBV15 and TRBJ2-3; D is perhaps TRBD2 (7 bases). The CDR3 covers 15 residues. From germline, CDR1 is LNHNV and CDR2 YYDKDF (reference sequence). Trimming left V 3 bases short and J 2 bases short, with 12 bases between. CDR3 sequence reads: CATSSHGGPTDTQYF. In DNA, the CDR3 is TGTGCCACCAGCAGCCACGGGGGGCCCACAGATACGCAGTATTTT. Together with reference TRBV15 and TRBJ2-3, the CDR3 gives the full variable domain: DAMVIQNPRYQVTQFGKPVTLSCSQTLNHNVMYWYQQKSSQAPKLLFHYYDKDFNNEADTPDNFQSRRPNTSFCFLDIRSPGLGDTAMYLCATSSHGGPTDTQYFGPGTRLTVL.

This clonotype has ten or more counts. V and J are TRBV29-1 and TRBJ1-1; D may be TRBD1 (6 bases). The V and J ends lost 7 bases and 3 bases respectively, with 18 bases between them. Germline CDR1 SQVTM, CDR2 ANQGSEA. The CDR3 runs 14 residues. The CDR3: CSGSWLGADTEAFF. CDR3 DNA: TGCAGCGGGTCGTGGTTGGGGGCAGACACTGAAGCTTTCTTT.

This clonotype was detected many times. This rearrangement joins TRBV20-1 to TRBJ2-7, with 9 nucleotides matching TRBD2. CDR3 length: 14 residues. Germline trimming cut 4 bases from V and 3 bases from J; bases unmatched to any gene: 7. Per the germline V gene, CDR1 is DFQATT and CDR2 is SNEGSKA (reference sequence). CDR3 in DNA: TGCAGTGCTAAAGGACTAGCGCACCACTACGAGCAGTACTTC. Protein: CSAKGLAHHYEQYF.

DNA for the CDR3: TGCAGTGCTAGAGATACGACCCGCAACCCCTACCAGTACTTC. It translates to CSARDTTRNPYQYF. V and J are TRBV20-1 and TRBJ2-7; no reliable D call. V lost 0 bases and J 10 bases, leaving 19 bases between the germline ends. The CDR3 spans 14 residues. Germline V CDR1 and CDR2: DFQATT, SNEGSKA (reference sequence).